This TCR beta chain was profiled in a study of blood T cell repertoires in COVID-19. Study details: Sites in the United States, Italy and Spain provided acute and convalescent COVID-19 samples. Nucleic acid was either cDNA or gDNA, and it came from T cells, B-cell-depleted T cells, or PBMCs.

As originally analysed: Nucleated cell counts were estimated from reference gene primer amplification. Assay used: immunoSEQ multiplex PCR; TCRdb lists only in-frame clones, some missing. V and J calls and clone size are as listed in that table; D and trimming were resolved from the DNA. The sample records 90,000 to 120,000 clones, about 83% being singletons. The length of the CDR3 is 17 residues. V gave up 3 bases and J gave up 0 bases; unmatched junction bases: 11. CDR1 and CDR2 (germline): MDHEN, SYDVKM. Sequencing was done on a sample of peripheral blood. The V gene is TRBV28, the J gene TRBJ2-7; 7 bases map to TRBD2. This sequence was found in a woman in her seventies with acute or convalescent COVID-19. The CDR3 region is CASSFLPGAGSSYEQYF. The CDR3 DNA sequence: TGTGCCAGCAGTTTCTTACCCGGAGCGGGGAGCTCCTACGAGCAGTACTTC.